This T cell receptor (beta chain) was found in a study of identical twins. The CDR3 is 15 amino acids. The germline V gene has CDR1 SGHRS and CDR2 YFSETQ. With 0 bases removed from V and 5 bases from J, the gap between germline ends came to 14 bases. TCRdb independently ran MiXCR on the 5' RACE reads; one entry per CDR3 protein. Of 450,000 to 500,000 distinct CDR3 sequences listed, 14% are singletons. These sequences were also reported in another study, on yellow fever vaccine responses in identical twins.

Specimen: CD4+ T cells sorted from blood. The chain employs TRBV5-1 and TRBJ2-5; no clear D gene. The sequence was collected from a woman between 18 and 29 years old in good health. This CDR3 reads CASSLAQRMGETQYF. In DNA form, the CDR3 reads TGCGCCAGCAGCTTGGCCCAGAGGATGGGCGAGACCCAGTACTTC.